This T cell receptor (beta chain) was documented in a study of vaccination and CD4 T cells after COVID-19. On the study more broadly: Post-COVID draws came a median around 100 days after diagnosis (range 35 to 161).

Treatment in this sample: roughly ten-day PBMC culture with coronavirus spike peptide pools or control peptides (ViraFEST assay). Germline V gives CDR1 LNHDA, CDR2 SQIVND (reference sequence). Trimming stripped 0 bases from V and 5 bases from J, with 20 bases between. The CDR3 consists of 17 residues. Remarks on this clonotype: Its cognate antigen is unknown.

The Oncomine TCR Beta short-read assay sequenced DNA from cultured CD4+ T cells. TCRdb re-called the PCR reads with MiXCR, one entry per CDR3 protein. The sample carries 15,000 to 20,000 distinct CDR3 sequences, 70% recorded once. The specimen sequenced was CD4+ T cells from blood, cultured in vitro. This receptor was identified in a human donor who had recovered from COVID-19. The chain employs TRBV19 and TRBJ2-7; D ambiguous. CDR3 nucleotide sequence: TGTGCCAGTAGTATAGATCTGATTGCCGGGTCTCCGGACGAGCAGTACTTC. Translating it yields CASSIDLIAGSPDEQYF.